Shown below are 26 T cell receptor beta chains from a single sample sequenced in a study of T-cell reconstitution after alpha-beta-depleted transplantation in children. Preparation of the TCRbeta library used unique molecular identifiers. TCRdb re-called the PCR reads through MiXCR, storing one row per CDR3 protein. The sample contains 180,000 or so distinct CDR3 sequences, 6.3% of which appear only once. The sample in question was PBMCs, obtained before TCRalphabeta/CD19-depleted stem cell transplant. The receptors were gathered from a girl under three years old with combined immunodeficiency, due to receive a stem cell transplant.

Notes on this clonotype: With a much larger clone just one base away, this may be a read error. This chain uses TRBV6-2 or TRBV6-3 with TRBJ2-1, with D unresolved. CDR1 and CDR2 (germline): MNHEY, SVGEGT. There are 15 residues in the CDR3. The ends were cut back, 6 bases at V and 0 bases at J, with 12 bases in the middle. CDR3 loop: CASSRTVHSYNEQFF. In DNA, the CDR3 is TGTGCCAGCAGCCGTACAGTTCACTCCTACAATGAGCAGTTCTTC.

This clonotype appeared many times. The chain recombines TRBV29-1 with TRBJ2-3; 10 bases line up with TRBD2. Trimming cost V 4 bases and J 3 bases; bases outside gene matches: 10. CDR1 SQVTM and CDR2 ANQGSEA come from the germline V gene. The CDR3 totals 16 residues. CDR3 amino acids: CSVVAWTSGITDTQYF. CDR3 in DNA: TGCAGCGTTGTCGCATGGACTAGCGGAATTACAGATACGCAGTATTTT.

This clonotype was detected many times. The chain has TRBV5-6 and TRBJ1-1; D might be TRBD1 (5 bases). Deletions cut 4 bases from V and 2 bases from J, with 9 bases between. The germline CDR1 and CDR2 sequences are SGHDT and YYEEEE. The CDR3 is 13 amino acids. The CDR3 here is CASSLDINTEAFF. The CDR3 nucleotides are TGTGCCAGCAGCCTGGACATTAACACTGAAGCTTTCTTT. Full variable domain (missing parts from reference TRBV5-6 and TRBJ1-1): DAGVTQSPTHLIKTRGQQVTLRCSPKSGHDTVSWYQQALGQGPQFIFQYYEEEERQRGNFPDRFSGHQFPNYSSELNVNALLLGDSALYLCASSLDINTEAFFGQGTRLTVV.

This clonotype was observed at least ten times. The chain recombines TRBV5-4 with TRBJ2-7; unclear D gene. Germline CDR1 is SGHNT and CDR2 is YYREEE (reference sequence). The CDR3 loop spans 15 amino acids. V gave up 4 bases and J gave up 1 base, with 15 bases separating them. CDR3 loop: CASSPPEGPSYEQYF. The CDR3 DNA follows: TGTGCCAGCAGCCCCCCCGAAGGGCCTTCCTACGAGCAGTACTTC.

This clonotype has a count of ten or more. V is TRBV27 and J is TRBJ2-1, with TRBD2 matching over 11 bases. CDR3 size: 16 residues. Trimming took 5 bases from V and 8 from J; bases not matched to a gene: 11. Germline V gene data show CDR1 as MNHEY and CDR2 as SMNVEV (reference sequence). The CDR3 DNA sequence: TGTGCCAGCAGTCGATCCGCTAGCGGGAGGAGCGATGAGCAGTTCTTC. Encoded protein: CASSRSASGRSDEQFF.

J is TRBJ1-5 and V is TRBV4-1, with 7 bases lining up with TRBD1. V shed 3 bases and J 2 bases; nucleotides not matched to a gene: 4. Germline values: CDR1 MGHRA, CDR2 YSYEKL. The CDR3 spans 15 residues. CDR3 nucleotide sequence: TGCGCCAGCAGCCATACCCAGGGGGGCAATCAGCCCCAGCATTTT. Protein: CASSHTQGGNQPQHF.

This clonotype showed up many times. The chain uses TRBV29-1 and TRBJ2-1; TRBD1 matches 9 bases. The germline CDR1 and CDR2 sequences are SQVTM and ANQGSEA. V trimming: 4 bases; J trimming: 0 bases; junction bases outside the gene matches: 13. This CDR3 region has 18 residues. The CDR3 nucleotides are TGCAGCGTTGTAGGGGGGACAGGGCCTATTAGCTCCTACAATGAGCAGTTCTTC. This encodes CSVVGGTGPISSYNEQFF.

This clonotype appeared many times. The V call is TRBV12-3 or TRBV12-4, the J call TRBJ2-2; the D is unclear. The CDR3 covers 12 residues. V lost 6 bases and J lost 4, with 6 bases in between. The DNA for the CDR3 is TGTGCCAGCAGCTTGGGCACCGGGGAGCTGTTTTTT. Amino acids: CASSLGTGELFF.

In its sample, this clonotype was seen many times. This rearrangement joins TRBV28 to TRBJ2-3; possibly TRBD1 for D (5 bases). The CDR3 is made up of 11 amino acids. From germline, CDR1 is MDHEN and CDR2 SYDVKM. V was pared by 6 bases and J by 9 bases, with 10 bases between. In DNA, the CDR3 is TGTGCCAGCAGCCAGGGAAGAACGCAGTATTTT. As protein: CASSQGRTQYF.

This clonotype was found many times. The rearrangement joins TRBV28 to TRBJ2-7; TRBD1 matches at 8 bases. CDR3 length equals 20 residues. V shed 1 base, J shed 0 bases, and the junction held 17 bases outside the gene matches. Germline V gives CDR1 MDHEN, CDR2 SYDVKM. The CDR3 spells CASSLYQGATRNYRSYEQYF. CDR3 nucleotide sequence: TGTGCCAGCAGTTTATATCAGGGGGCGACTAGAAACTACCGCTCCTACGAGCAGTACTTC.

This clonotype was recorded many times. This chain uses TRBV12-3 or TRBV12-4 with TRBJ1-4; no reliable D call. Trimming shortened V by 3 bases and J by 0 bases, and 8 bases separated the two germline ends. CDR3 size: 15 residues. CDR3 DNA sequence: TGTGCCAGCAGTTTTGCCCTCGCAACTAATGAAAAACTGTTTTTT. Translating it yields CASSFALATNEKLFF.

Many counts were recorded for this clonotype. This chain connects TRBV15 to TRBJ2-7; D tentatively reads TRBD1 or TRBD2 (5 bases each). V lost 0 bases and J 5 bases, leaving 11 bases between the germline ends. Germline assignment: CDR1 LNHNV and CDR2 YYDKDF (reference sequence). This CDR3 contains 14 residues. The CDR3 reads CATSRDWGYDEQYF. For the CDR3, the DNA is TGTGCCACCAGCAGAGATTGGGGGTACGACGAGCAGTACTTC.

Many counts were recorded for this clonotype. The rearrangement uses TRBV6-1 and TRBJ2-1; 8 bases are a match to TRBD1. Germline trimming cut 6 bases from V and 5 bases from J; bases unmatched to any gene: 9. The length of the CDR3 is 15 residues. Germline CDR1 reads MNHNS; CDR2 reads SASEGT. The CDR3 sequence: CASSLGQAVDNEQFF. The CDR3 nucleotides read TGTGCCAGCAGCTTGGGACAGGCGGTAGACAATGAGCAGTTCTTC.

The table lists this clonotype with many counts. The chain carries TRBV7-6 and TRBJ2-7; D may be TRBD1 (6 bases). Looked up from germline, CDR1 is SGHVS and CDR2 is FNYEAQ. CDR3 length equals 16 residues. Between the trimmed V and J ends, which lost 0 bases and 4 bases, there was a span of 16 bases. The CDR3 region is CASSLAGRGASYEQYF. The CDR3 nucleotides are TGTGCCAGCAGCTTAGCAGGCAGGGGTGCCTCTTACGAGCAGTACTTC. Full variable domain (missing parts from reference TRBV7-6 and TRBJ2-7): GAGVSQSPRYKVTKRGQDVALRCDPISGHVSLYWYRQALGQGPEFLTYFNYEAQQDKSGLPNDRFSAERPEGSISTLTIQRTEQRDSAMYRCASSLAGRGASYEQYFGPGTRLTVT.

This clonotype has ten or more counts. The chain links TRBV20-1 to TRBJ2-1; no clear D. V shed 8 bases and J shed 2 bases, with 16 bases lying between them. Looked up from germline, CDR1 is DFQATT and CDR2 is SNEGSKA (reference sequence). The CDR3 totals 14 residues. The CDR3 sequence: CSSVEVKTYNEQFF. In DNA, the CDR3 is TGCAGTTCCGTGGAAGTAAAGACCTACAATGAGCAGTTCTTC.

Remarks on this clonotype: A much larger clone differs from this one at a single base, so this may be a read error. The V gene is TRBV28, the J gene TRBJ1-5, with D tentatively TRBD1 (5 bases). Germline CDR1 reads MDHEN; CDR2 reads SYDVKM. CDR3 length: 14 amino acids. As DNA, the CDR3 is TGTGCCAGCTGCCAGTTCAGGGCAGGGCAGCCCGAGCATTTT. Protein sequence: CASCQFRAGQPEHF. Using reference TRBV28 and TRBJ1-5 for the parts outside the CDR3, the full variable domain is DVKVTQSSRYLVKRTGEKVFLECVQDMDHENMFWYRQDPGLGLRLIYFSYDVKMKEKGDIPEGYSVSREKKERFSLILESASTNQTSMYLCASCQFRAGQPEHFGDGTRLSIL.

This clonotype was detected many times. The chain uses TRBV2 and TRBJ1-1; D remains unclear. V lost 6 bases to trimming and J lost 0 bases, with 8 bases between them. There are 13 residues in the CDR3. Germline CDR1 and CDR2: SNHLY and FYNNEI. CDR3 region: CASSAFLNTEAFF. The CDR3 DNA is TGTGCCAGCAGCGCTTTCTTGAACACTGAAGCTTTCTTT.

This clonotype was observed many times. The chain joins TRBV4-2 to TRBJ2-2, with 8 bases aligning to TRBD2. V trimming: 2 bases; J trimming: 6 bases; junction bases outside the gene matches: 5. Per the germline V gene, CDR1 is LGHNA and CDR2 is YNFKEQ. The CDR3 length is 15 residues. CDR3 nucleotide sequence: TGTGCCAGCAGCCAAAACGGGAGGGCCGCCGGGGAGCTGTTTTTT. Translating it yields CASSQNGRAAGELFF.

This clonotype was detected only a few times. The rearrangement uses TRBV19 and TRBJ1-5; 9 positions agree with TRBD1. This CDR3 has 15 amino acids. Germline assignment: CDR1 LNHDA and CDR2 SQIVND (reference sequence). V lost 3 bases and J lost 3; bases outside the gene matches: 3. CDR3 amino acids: CASSMTGGPNQPQHF. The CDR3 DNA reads TGTGCCAGTAGTATGACAGGGGGTCCCAATCAGCCCCAGCATTTT.

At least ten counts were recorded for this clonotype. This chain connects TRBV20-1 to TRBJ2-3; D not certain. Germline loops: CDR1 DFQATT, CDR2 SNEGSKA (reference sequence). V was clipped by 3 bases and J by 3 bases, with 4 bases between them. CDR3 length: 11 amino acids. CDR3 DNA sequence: TGCAGTGCTAGCGGGACAGATACGCAGTATTTT. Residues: CSASGTDTQYF.

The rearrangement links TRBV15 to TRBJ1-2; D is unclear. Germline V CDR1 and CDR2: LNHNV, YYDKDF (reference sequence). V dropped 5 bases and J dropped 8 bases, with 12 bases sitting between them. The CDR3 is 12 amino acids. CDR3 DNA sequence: TGTGCCACCAGCCAGACCCGTGGCGGCTACACCTTC. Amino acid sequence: CATSQTRGGYTF.

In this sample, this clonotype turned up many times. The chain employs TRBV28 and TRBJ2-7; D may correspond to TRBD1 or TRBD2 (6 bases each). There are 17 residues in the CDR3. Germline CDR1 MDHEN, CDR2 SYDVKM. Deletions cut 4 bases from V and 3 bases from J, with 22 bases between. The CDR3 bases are TGTGCCAGCAGTTGGAAGAGGGGGGCACAGGGACTCTACGAGCAGTACTTC. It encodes CASSWKRGAQGLYEQYF.

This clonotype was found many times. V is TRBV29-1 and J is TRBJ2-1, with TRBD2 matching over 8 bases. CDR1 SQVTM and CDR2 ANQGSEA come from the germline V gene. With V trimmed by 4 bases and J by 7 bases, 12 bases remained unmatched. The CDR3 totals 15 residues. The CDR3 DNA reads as TGCAGCGTTGCAGGGTGGGGCGGGGGGCTGAATGAGCAGTTCTTC. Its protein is CSVAGWGGGLNEQFF.

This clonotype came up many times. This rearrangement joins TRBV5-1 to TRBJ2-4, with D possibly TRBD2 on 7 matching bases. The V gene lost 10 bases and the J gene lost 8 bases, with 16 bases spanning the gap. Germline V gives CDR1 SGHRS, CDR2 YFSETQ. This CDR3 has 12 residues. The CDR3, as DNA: TGCGCCTCGAAGGGGGGGTTAGACATTCAGTACTTC. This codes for CASKGGLDIQYF. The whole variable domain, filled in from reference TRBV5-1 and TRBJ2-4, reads KAGVTQTPRYLIKTRGQQVTLSCSPISGHRSVSWYQQTPGQGLQFLFEYFSETQRNKGNFPGRFSGRQFSNSRSEMNVSTLELGDSALYLCASKGGLDIQYFGAGTRLSVL.

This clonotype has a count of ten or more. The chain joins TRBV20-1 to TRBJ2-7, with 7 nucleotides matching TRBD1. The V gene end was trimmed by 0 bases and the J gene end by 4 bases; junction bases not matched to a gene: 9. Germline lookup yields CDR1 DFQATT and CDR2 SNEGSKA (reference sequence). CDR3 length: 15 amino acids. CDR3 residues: CSARDREQGMYEQYF. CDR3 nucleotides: TGCAGTGCTAGAGATCGGGAACAGGGGATGTACGAGCAGTACTTC.

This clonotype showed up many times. CDR3 in DNA: TGCAGCGTTGTAAGGGTTATTAGCCAAGAGACCCAGTACTTC. Translated: CSVVRVISQETQYF. The V call is TRBV29-1, the J call TRBJ2-5; D unresolved. The CDR3 loop spans 14 amino acids. Trimming took 4 bases from V and 1 from J, leaving 13 bases between them. The V gene's germline CDR1 is SQVTM and CDR2 ANQGSEA.